The next 21 T cell receptor beta chains were all read from a single sample in a study of T cell responses to AZD1222 COVID-19 vaccine. Clones were sequenced by immunoSEQ multiplex PCR, and TCRdb holds only the in-frame ones, with some missing. In the table there are approximately 130,000 clones, about 85% of which are singletons. The material sequenced was peripheral blood, taken 28 days after the second AZD1222 dose. These receptors all stem from an adult who received the AZD1222 COVID-19 vaccine.

The chain recombines TRBV5-5 with TRBJ1-2; D gene uncertain. Germline CDR1 reads SGHKS; CDR2 reads YYEKEE (reference sequence). The CDR3 totals 13 residues. V gave up 4 bases and J gave up 3 bases, with 10 bases separating them. The CDR3: CASSLTVDYGYTF. As DNA, the CDR3 is TGTGCCAGCAGCCTTACAGTGGACTATGGCTACACCTTC.

The V gene is TRBV25-1, the J gene TRBJ1-6; 7 bases are a match to TRBD1. The CDR3 length is 15 residues. The germline V gene encodes CDR1 MGHDK and CDR2 SYGVNS. Germline trimming cut 8 bases from V and 7 bases from J; bases unmatched to any gene: 11. This CDR3 is CASAETGFINSPLHF. CDR3 DNA: TGTGCCAGCGCTGAGACAGGGTTCATAAATTCACCCCTCCACTTT.

The V and J genes are TRBV19 and TRBJ1-2; maybe TRBD1 (6 bases). Trimming stripped 0 bases from V and 5 bases from J, with 19 bases between. The CDR3 extends over 17 amino acids. Germline-derived CDR1 and CDR2 are LNHDA and SQIVND (reference sequence). The DNA for the CDR3 is TGTGCCAGTAGTATAGACCGGGACACAACGTTGTGGTATGGCTACACCTTC. It codes for CASSIDRDTTLWYGYTF. The full variable domain, rest sourced from reference TRBV19 and TRBJ1-2, is DGGITQSPKYLFRKEGQNVTLSCEQNLNHDAMYWYRQDPGQGLRLIYYSQIVNDFQKGDIAEGYSVSREKKESFPLTVTSAQKNPTAFYLCASSIDRDTTLWYGYTFGSGTRLTVV.

The chain employs TRBV12-5 and TRBJ1-5; D perhaps matches TRBD1 (5 bases). The V gene lost 1 base and the J gene lost 3 bases, with 10 bases spanning the gap. Germline loops: CDR1 LGHNT, CDR2 FRNRAP. The CDR3 is 15 amino acids. The CDR3 loop is CASGLEGRDNQPQHF. The CDR3 region has the DNA TGTGCTAGTGGTTTGGAGGGGAGGGACAATCAGCCCCAGCATTTT.

The chain employs TRBV7-2 and TRBJ1-2, with D perhaps matching TRBD1 (5 bases). CDR3 length: 14 residues. CDR1 is SGHTA and CDR2 is FQGNSA in the germline V gene. Trimming took 1 base from V and 5 from J, leaving 11 bases between them. CDR3 protein: CASSLEGTAYGYTF. The CDR3 nucleotides read TGTGCCAGCAGCTTAGAGGGGACGGCGTATGGCTACACCTTC.

The V call is TRBV6-4, the J call TRBJ2-6; D gene ambiguous. CDR1 and CDR2 (germline): MRHNA, SNTAGT. V lost 5 bases and J 0 bases, leaving 8 bases between the germline ends. CDR3 length: 15 amino acids. This CDR3 reads CASSPRHSGANVLTF. CDR3 bases: TGTGCCAGCAGTCCGCGACACTCTGGGGCCAACGTCCTGACTTTC.

CDR3 protein: CASSLLGQPLGEQYF. CDR3 nucleotides: TGTGCCAGCAGTTTATTGGGACAGCCTTTAGGGGAGCAGTACTTC. The chain couples TRBV27 to TRBJ2-7; 7 nucleotides align to TRBD1. The CDR3 consists of 15 residues. The germline CDR1 and CDR2 sequences are MNHEY and SMNVEV (reference sequence). The V segment lost 1 base and the J segment 7 bases; nucleotides outside the gene matches: 10.

This clone was seen more than once but under ten times. CDR3 residues: CAISGTAYNSPLHF. The DNA of the CDR3 is TGTGCCATCAGTGGGACAGCGTATAATTCACCCCTCCACTTT. V is TRBV10-3 and J is TRBJ1-6; TRBD1 might be the D (6 bases). Germline lookup yields CDR1 ENHRY and CDR2 SYGVKD. The CDR3 totals 14 residues. V lost 4 bases, J lost 4 bases, and 8 bases lay in between.

The chain couples TRBV2 to TRBJ1-2, with 8 bases that match TRBD1. There are 14 residues in the CDR3. Germline CDR1 is SNHLY and CDR2 is FYNNEI. The V and J ends lost 4 bases and 1 base, in that order; junction bases with no gene match: 2. CDR3 bases: TGTGCCAGCAGTGGGGACAGGAGTAACTATGGCTACACCTTC. Translated: CASSGDRSNYGYTF.

The chain joins TRBV7-9 to TRBJ1-2; 7 bases are a match to TRBD1. The germline V gene has CDR1 SEHNR and CDR2 FQNEAQ (reference sequence). The CDR3 length is 16 residues. Trimming cost V 6 bases and J 0 bases; bases outside gene matches: 10. The CDR3 region is CASRQQGSRPNYGYTF. As DNA, the CDR3 is TGTGCCAGCAGACAACAGGGGTCAAGACCTAACTATGGCTACACCTTC. The entire variable domain, with the rest obtained from reference TRBV7-9 and TRBJ1-2, is as follows: DTGVSQNPRHKITKRGQNVTFRCDPISEHNRLYWYRQTLGQGPEFLTYFQNEAQLEKSRLLSDRFSAERPKGSFSTLEIQRTEQGDSAMYLCASRQQGSRPNYGYTFGSGTRLTVV.

The chain uses TRBV11-2 and TRBJ2-7, with D possibly TRBD1 on 5 matching bases. This CDR3 region has 13 residues. V was clipped by 5 bases and J by 2 bases, with 10 bases between them. Germline V lookup: CDR1 SGHAT, CDR2 FQNNGV. The chain's CDR3 is CASSPDTAYEQYF. For the CDR3, the DNA is TGTGCCAGCAGCCCGGACACAGCCTACGAGCAGTACTTC.

The chain combines TRBV12-3 or TRBV12-4 with TRBJ2-7; TRBD1 agrees at 11 bases. With 8 bases clipped from V and 4 bases from J, the junction kept 4 bases outside the gene matches. There are 13 residues in the CDR3. The CDR3 bases are TGTGCCAGCGGGACAGGGGGGACTTACGAGCAGTACTTC. Protein product: CASGTGGTYEQYF.

V is TRBV7-8 and J is TRBJ1-5; 11 positions agree with TRBD1. V lost 4 bases, J lost 0 bases, and 8 bases stayed unmatched. The CDR3 has 18 amino acids. Germline V gene sequence: CDR1 SGHVS, CDR2 FQNEAQ. The CDR3 DNA follows: TGTGCCAGCAGCTCCCGGGACAGGGGGGCTTATAGCAATCAGCCCCAGCATTTT. As protein: CASSSRDRGAYSNQPQHF.

The chain carries TRBV6-5 and TRBJ2-2, with unresolved D. This CDR3 is 15 amino acids long. The germline V and J ends were trimmed by 0 bases and 2 bases, with 7 bases remaining between them. Germline V gene data show CDR1 as MNHEY and CDR2 as SVGAGI. CDR3 sequence (DNA): TGTGCCAGCAGTTACTCACGGACCAACACCGGGGAGCTGTTTTTT. Translating it yields CASSYSRTNTGELFF.

The chain recombines TRBV5-1 with TRBJ2-2, with 7 bases identical to TRBD1. V shed 4 bases and J 3 bases; nucleotides not matched to a gene: 12. Germline CDR1 is SGHRS and CDR2 is YFSETQ. This CDR3 spans 17 amino acids. The CDR3 sequence: CASSVVDREWDTGELFF. CDR3 coding DNA: TGCGCCAGCAGCGTTGTCGACAGGGAGTGGGACACCGGGGAGCTGTTTTTT.

The chain employs TRBV13 and TRBJ1-2; D call uncertain. Germline CDR1 is PRHDT and CDR2 is FYEKMQ (reference sequence). This CDR3 spans 14 amino acids. V was shortened by 3 bases and J by 2 bases, with 10 bases between the two germline ends. The CDR3: CASSFRVTNYGYTF. The CDR3 DNA sequence: TGTGCCAGCAGCTTCCGGGTTACCAACTATGGCTACACCTTC.

CDR3 residues: CASSRSLADAEETQYF. The CDR3 DNA is TGTGCCAGCTCAAGATCCCTAGCGGACGCGGAAGAGACCCAGTACTTC. The chain combines TRBV18 with TRBJ2-5, with 7 bases lining up with TRBD2. The germline V gene has CDR1 KGHSH and CDR2 LQKENI. V trimming: 5 bases; J trimming: 3 bases; junction bases outside the gene matches: 12. The CDR3 is 16 residues long.

The V gene is TRBV24-1, the J gene TRBJ1-2, with TRBD1 matching over 9 bases. The CDR3 has 15 amino acids. Losses at the gene ends were 1 base for V and 8 bases for J; bases not matched to a gene: 7. Germline CDR1 KGHDR, CDR2 SFDVKD. The CDR3 sequence is CATSDLPGQGGGYTF. CDR3 nucleotide sequence: TGTGCCACCAGTGATTTACCGGGACAGGGTGGAGGCTACACCTTC.

The rearrangement uses TRBV2 and TRBJ2-5; the D is unclear. The CDR3 spans 16 residues. Between the trimmed V and J ends, which lost 1 base and 5 bases, there was a span of 17 bases. The V gene's germline CDR1 is SNHLY and CDR2 FYNNEI. The CDR3 spells CASSEVGERSQETQYF. The CDR3 DNA reads as TGTGCCAGCAGTGAAGTTGGAGAAAGGTCCCAGGAGACCCAGTACTTC.

The V gene is TRBV6-2 or TRBV6-3, the J gene TRBJ1-6, with 9 bases identical to TRBD1. V was pared by 0 bases and J by 5 bases, with 5 bases of the junction left unmatched. The V gene's germline CDR1 is MNHEY and CDR2 SVGEGT. The CDR3 consists of 17 residues. The CDR3 nucleotides are TGTGCCAGCAGTTACTCCACAGGGGGCGCGGATAATTCACCCCTCCACTTT. As protein: CASSYSTGGADNSPLHF.

The rearrangement links TRBV11-1 to TRBJ2-1; 8 bases fit TRBD1. Germline V lookup: CDR1 SGHAT, CDR2 FQDESV (reference sequence). Unmatched junction bases numbered 7, after V lost 3 bases and J lost 6 bases. There are 15 residues in the CDR3. The CDR3 here is CASSFTTGAFNEQFF. The CDR3 nucleotides are TGTGCCAGCAGCTTCACGACAGGGGCTTTCAATGAGCAGTTCTTC.